This TCR beta chain stems from a study of human T cells and chemical hapten exposure (dated by TCRdb to the early 2020s). Broadly, across the study: For sensitization, 2% DPC in acetone was applied to a 2 cm by 2 cm area of upper inner arm skin. Blood samples were taken from patients before sensitization (week 0) and then at 2, 6 and about 24 weeks after DPC sensitization. Libraries were pooled for sequencing, and per-sample TCR yields varied mainly because of small differences in library volumes within the pool. Peripheral blood TCR repertoire changes were tracked in vivo in alopecia patients during primary and secondary sensitization to the hapten diphenylcyclopropenone (DPC). The mostly female patient cohort included alopecia areata with under or over 50% scalp involvement, alopecia totalis and alopecia universalis. Weekly therapeutic DPC doses were additionally applied to the scalp of patients throughout the roughly 24-week study period. Blood for TCR sequencing was provided by twenty-nine alopecia patients at one to four time points (pre-sensitization, 2, 6 and 24 weeks). Patch tests used Finn chambers with 0.01% DPC on the upper back, scored after 6 days by International Contact Dermatitis Research Group standards. The paper's findings and limits, for the study overall: Significantly more large CDR3 similarity clusters were formed by expanded TCRs than by pre-sensitization or healthy control sets, consistent with antigen-driven responses. Patch test score was positively correlated with the number of PT1 expanded TCRs, with significance at thresholds 8, 16 and 32 but not at 4. The number of TCRs above 1 in 1000 frequency did not change with DPC sensitization; there was no evidence of global repertoire structure alterations. Repeated subsampling changed both the strength of the expansion versus patch-test correlation and the threshold at which the correlation became significant. Because all patients had alopecia, a presumed autoimmune disease, the immune response of the patients might differ from that of healthy individuals.

The library came from RACE. Sequencing relied on a NextSeq 500. Library preparation attached unique molecular identifiers to individual cDNA molecules for quantitative, reproducible TCR counting. For every blood RNA sample, sequencing covered both the TCR alpha and TCR beta chains. Processing in the source paper ran as follows. A median of around 96,000 TCRs per sample was observed, with a range of 23,224 to 690,600. The Decombinator software suite was used to annotate the V, J and CDR3 of the TCR reads. Every sample was subsampled to the same number of TCRs (28,000) for the PS versus PT1 abundance plots. TCRs were defined as expanded if absent before sensitization and observed at least eight times at the 2-week time point. Using fastp trimming at Q25 and MiXCR clonotype assembly, TCRdb reanalyzed the public sequencing data and kept in-frame beta chains. Here each entry gathers all rows of one CDR3 protein and keeps the most common genes and DNA. Clone size and V and J calls follow TCRdb, not the original study. Within this sample are approximately 86,000 distinct CDR3 sequences, with roughly 11% of them counted one time only. About 0.95% of the sample is held by the ten biggest clonotypes.

This specimen's time point label, interpreted: patch test 3, about 24 weeks after DPC sensitization. The treatment or condition label, read with the paper, signifies: therapeutic diphenylcyclopropenone sensitization with weekly scalp DPC. At each patch-test visit, blood was drawn before the patch test was applied. Patients were eligible if aged 18 to 70, diagnosed with alopecia and judged suitable for DPC therapy, and pregnant patients were excluded. Total RNA was extracted from unfractionated whole blood collected in Tempus Blood RNA tubes. Germline trimming: 10 bases from V, 4 bases from J; junction bases outside gene matches: 6. The germline V gene sets CDR1 to MNHEY and CDR2 to SVGAGI. Its CDR3 holds 13 amino acids, cysteine through phenylalanine. Only CDR3 DNA is held: 39 bases, read in frame from base 1. This clonotype was seen ten or more times. It lacks a known antigen. No clone much larger than this one lies a single base away; base qualities are absent.

The sequence came from a woman in her 30s with alopecia areata. Some clones in this sample may be carry-over from other donors' samples. The chain links TRBV6-5 with TRBJ2-1; a stretch of 8 junction bases matches TRBD2. The source was whole blood, collected in connection with sensitization to the hapten diphenylcyclopropenone (DPC). The CDR3 reads as follows: CATQRETYNEQFF. The nucleotide sequence reads TGTGCCACCCAGCGGGAGACTTACAATGAGCAGTTCTTC.